Below are 29 T cell receptor beta chains sequenced from a single sample in a study of T cells in Graves' hyperthyroidism and ophthalmopathy (dated by TCRdb to between 2018 and 2021). Library creation used multiplex PCR. TCRdb names Illumina HiSeq 2000 as the instrument used. The TCR beta CDR3 regions were amplified from RNA transcripts. For the first round of RT-PCR on the TCR CDR3, the HTBI primer set was used together with the Qiagen OneStep RT-PCR kit. Clones were called with MiXCR by TCRdb after fastp trimmed the public reads at Q25, and only in-frame beta chains were retained. Entries are consolidated by CDR3 protein sequence, retaining the most common genes and DNA. This sample is represented by hundreds of thousands of distinct CDR3 sequences; 38% of them were singletons. Approximately 8.7% of the sample lies in the top ten. The sequenced sample was blood. These receptors originate from a man aged 18 to 35 with Graves' hyperthyroidism.

This chain joins TRBV7-2 and TRBJ2-7; 7 nucleotides match TRBD1. CDR1 and CDR2 (germline): SGHTA, FQGNSA. Trimming removed 6 bases from V and 11 bases from J; junction bases left unmatched: 10. The CDR3 sequence is 12 residues long. The CDR3 loop reads CASSFSIGTEYF. The CDR3 DNA reads TGTGCCAGCAGTTTTTCTATCGGGACAGAGTACTTC.

In this sample, this clonotype turned up once. This chain uses TRBV11-1 with TRBJ1-5; D is unresolved. This CDR3 has 15 amino acids. Germline V lookup: CDR1 SGHAT, CDR2 FQDESV (reference sequence). V dropped 6 bases and J dropped 7 bases, with 19 bases sitting between them. CDR3: CASSLNPLSWQPQHF. In DNA, the CDR3 is TGTGCCAGCAGTTTAAACCCCCTAAGCTGGCAGCCCCAGCATTTT.

This clonotype was observed a handful of times. The chain recombines TRBV12-3 or TRBV12-4 with TRBJ1-2; possibly TRBD1 for D (5 bases). Trimming pared 1 base from V and 2 bases from J, leaving 11 bases between. This CDR3 contains 15 residues. The CDR3 bases are TGTGCCAGCAGTTTAGGGAGGGGTATGAACTATGGCTACACCTTC. Its translation: CASSLGRGMNYGYTF.

This clonotype was recorded a few times. The chain has TRBV12-3 or TRBV12-4 and TRBJ1-6, with D unresolved. This CDR3 has 14 amino acids. Trimming cost V 5 bases and J 9 bases, with 14 bases left between them. Written as DNA, the CDR3 is TGTGCCAGCAGTCTCCGGACTCTTGGTTCACCCCTCCACTTT. Translating gives CASSLRTLGSPLHF.

This clonotype was seen more than once but under ten times. This sequence joins TRBV7-2 and TRBJ2-7; 9 positions agree with TRBD1. The CDR3 contains 14 residues. CDR1 is SGHTA and CDR2 is FQGNSA in the germline V gene. The J segment lost 6 bases and the V segment lost 2 bases, leaving 5 bases of the junction unmatched. The CDR3 is CASSLLGQGREQYF. The CDR3 region has the DNA TGTGCCAGCAGCTTATTGGGACAGGGACGCGAGCAGTACTTC.

This clonotype came up many times. The chain combines TRBV7-2 with TRBJ2-7; D perhaps matches TRBD1 (6 bases). Germline V gene lookup returns CDR1 SGHTA and CDR2 FQGNSA. Deletions cut 3 bases from V and 7 bases from J, with 16 bases between. The CDR3 loop spans 14 amino acids. CDR3 sequence reads: CASSFSTGTEEQYF. For the CDR3, the DNA is TGTGCCAGCAGCTTCTCTACAGGGACGGAAGAGCAGTACTTC.

This clonotype occurred a few times. V and J are TRBV11-2 and TRBJ2-7, with a weak D call TRBD1 (5 bases). This CDR3 has 12 amino acids. Germline V lookup: CDR1 SGHAT, CDR2 FQNNGV. V dropped 5 bases and J dropped 5 bases, with 10 bases sitting between them. In DNA form, the CDR3 reads TGTGCCAGCAGCAGACAGCTCCACGAGCAGTACTTC. Its translation is CASSRQLHEQYF.

The sample holds one count of this clonotype. The V call is TRBV29-1, the J call TRBJ2-7; 9 nucleotides align to TRBD1. The V segment lost 5 bases and the J segment 6 bases; nucleotides outside the gene matches: 11. The CDR3 covers 14 residues. Germline loops: CDR1 SQVTM, CDR2 ANQGSEA. CDR3 in amino acids: CSVLKGGQGGEQYF. DNA of the CDR3: TGCAGCGTTCTCAAGGGGGGACAGGGCGGCGAGCAGTACTTC.

V gene TRBV24-1 combines with J gene TRBJ2-5, with TRBD2 matching over 12 bases. J lost 4 bases, V lost 3 bases, and 2 bases had no gene match. Germline lookup yields CDR1 KGHDR and CDR2 SFDVKD. The CDR3 length is 15 residues. CDR3 in amino acids: CATSDGGLAGETQYF. CDR3 bases: TGTGCCACCAGTGATGGGGGACTAGCGGGAGAGACCCAGTACTTC.

In regard to this clonotype: This may come from a read error, since a much larger clone is one base off. This chain joins TRBV20-1 and TRBJ1-6, with 7 bases matching TRBD1. The J segment lost 5 bases and the V segment lost 2 bases, leaving 0 bases of the junction unmatched. Germline CDR1 and CDR2: DFQATT and SNEGSKA (reference sequence). CDR3 size: 13 residues. CDR3: CSARQGDNSPLHF. As DNA, the CDR3 is TGCAGTGCTAGACAGGGGGATAATTCACCCCTCCACTTT.

The chain couples TRBV20-1 to TRBJ2-2; a possible D gene is TRBD2 (6 bases). V was shortened by 4 bases and J by 1 base, with 7 bases between the two germline ends. Germline loops: CDR1 DFQATT, CDR2 SNEGSKA (reference sequence). CDR3 size: 13 residues. The CDR3 sequence is CSAMRENTGELFF. DNA of the CDR3: TGCAGTGCTATGCGGGAGAACACCGGGGAGCTGTTTTTT.

This clonotype was counted many times. V usage is TRBV29-1 and J usage is TRBJ2-7, with a weak D call TRBD1 (6 bases). CDR1 SQVTM and CDR2 ANQGSEA come from the germline V gene. This CDR3 comprises 12 residues. With 6 bases removed from V and 3 bases from J, the gap between germline ends came to 12 bases. The CDR3 DNA is TGCAGCGTAACAGGGAGTAGCTACGAGCAGTACTTC. Translated: CSVTGSSYEQYF.

This clonotype has only one observation. The chain links TRBV9 to TRBJ2-7; 9 bases fit TRBD1. This CDR3 region has 15 residues. V was clipped by 3 bases and J by 4 bases; unmatched bases: 8. Germline V gene data show CDR1 as SGDLS and CDR2 as YYNGEE. DNA for the CDR3: TGTGCCAGCAGCGCCCTAGGGACAGGGAAGTACGAGCAGTACTTC. This encodes CASSALGTGKYEQYF.

The chain has TRBV11-2 and TRBJ2-7, with TRBD1 identical over 7 bases. This CDR3 is built from 16 residues. V lost 5 bases to trimming and J lost 0 bases; unmatched junction nucleotides: 10. The germline V gene encodes CDR1 SGHAT and CDR2 FQNNGV. CDR3 sequence: CASSPKGAATSYEQYF. The CDR3, as DNA: TGTGCCAGCAGCCCCAAGGGGGCAGCCACCTCCTACGAGCAGTACTTC. The variable domain in full, with the rest retrieved from reference TRBV11-2 and TRBJ2-7, is EAGVAQSPRYKIIEKRQSVAFWCNPISGHATLYWYQQILGQGPKLLIQFQNNGVVDDSQLPKDRFSAERLKGVDSTLKIQPAKLEDSAVYLCASSPKGAATSYEQYFGPGTRLTVT.

The V and J genes are TRBV4-2 and TRBJ2-6; 13 positions agree with TRBD2. Trimming at V came to 4 bases and at J to 2 bases, leaving 5 bases not matched to a gene. The CDR3 contains 18 residues. Germline V gene data show CDR1 as LGHNA and CDR2 as YNFKEQ. DNA for the CDR3: TGTGCCAGCAGCCGACTAGCGGGAGGTTCGGCTGGGGCCAACGTCCTGACTTTC. It is translated as CASSRLAGGSAGANVLTF.

The rearrangement uses TRBV12-3 or TRBV12-4 and TRBJ1-3; D ambiguous. Deletions cut 7 bases from V and 0 bases from J, with 13 bases between. This CDR3 spans 15 amino acids. CDR3 bases: TGTGCCAGCACTAAGGGTCCTGACTCTGGAAACACCATATATTTT. Translating gives CASTKGPDSGNTIYF.

This clonotype was recorded once. This rearrangement joins TRBV9 to TRBJ1-6; unclear D gene. The CDR3 is 14 amino acids. CDR1 is SGDLS, CDR2 YYNGEE, per germline. The V end lost 5 bases, the J end lost 8 bases, and 14 bases lay between the germline ends. CDR3 coding DNA: TGTGCCAGCAGGGTACAGAACCTATATTCACCCCTCCACTTT. It encodes CASRVQNLYSPLHF. Full variable domain (rest looked up from reference TRBV9 and TRBJ1-6): DSGVTQTPKHLITATGQRVTLRCSPRSGDLSVYWYQQSLDQGLQFLIQYYNGEERAKGNILERFSAQQFPDLHSELNLSSLELGDSALYFCASRVQNLYSPLHFGNGTRLTVT.

This clonotype was found many times. The V and J genes are TRBV5-1 and TRBJ2-5, with TRBD2 matching 12 bases. V lost 4 bases to trimming and J lost 5 bases; unmatched junction nucleotides: 3. The CDR3 has 14 amino acids. The germline CDR1 and CDR2 sequences are SGHRS and YFSETQ. CDR3: CASSILAGGETQYF. In DNA form, the CDR3 reads TGCGCCAGCAGCATACTAGCGGGAGGTGAGACCCAGTACTTC.

The chain is built from TRBV2 and TRBJ1-6; TRBD1 aligns across 9 bases. The CDR3 consists of 15 residues. With 2 bases clipped from V and 9 bases from J, the junction kept 5 bases outside the gene matches. Germline V lookup: CDR1 SNHLY, CDR2 FYNNEI. The CDR3 bases are TGTGCCAGCAGTGAATCTGTGGGACAGGGTTCACCCCTCCACTTT. Translating gives CASSESVGQGSPLHF.

This clonotype showed up many times. This chain uses TRBV2 with TRBJ2-7; maybe TRBD2 (5 bases). Germline V gives CDR1 SNHLY, CDR2 FYNNEI. CDR3 size: 15 residues. Deletions cut 1 base from V and 6 bases from J, with 16 bases between. The CDR3 protein is CASSEGTLAGGEQYF. CDR3 in DNA: TGTGCCAGCAGTGAAGGGACGCTAGCCGGCGGCGAGCAGTACTTC. The full variable domain, rest sourced from reference TRBV2 and TRBJ2-7, is EPEVTQTPSHQVTQMGQEVILRCVPISNHLYFYWYRQILGQKVEFLVSFYNNEISEKSEIFDDQFSVERPDGSNFTLKIRSTKLEDSAMYFCASSEGTLAGGEQYFGPGTRLTVT.

This clonotype turned up a few times. This chain connects TRBV19 to TRBJ1-6, with D possibly being TRBD1 (6 bases). Deletions cut 5 bases from V and 11 bases from J, with 19 bases between. Germline CDR1 and CDR2: LNHDA and SQIVND (reference sequence). The CDR3 runs 15 residues. CDR3 nucleotide sequence: TGTGCCAGTAGTCCAGGACAGTCCGGCGTTACACCCCTCCACTTT. Protein product: CASSPGQSGVTPLHF. The complete variable domain, with remaining parts taken from reference TRBV19 and TRBJ1-6, reads DGGITQSPKYLFRKEGQNVTLSCEQNLNHDAMYWYRQDPGQGLRLIYYSQIVNDFQKGDIAEGYSVSREKKESFPLTVTSAQKNPTAFYLCASSPGQSGVTPLHFGNGTRLTVT.

The V and J genes are TRBV7-3 and TRBJ1-1; no reliable D call. The CDR3 is 14 residues long. Germline CDR1 SGHTA, CDR2 FQGTGA. Trimming took 5 bases from V and 5 from J, leaving 15 bases between them. In nucleotides, the CDR3 is TGTGCCAGCAGCCCAAGGGCGCGAGGAACTGAAGCTTTCTTT. This encodes CASSPRARGTEAFF. The variable domain in full, completed from reference TRBV7-3 and TRBJ1-1, reads GAGVSQTPSNKVTEKGKYVELRCDPISGHTALYWYRQSLGQGPEFLIYFQGTGAADDSGLPNDRFFAVRPEGSVSTLKIQRTERGDSAVYLCASSPRARGTEAFFGQGTRLTVV.

This clonotype was recorded a few times. The V gene is TRBV12-3 or TRBV12-4, the J gene TRBJ2-2; D possibly corresponds to TRBD2 (5 bases). Trimming removed 8 bases at V and 6 bases at J, with 19 bases between. There are 15 residues in the CDR3. Written as DNA, the CDR3 is TGTGCCAGCGATACCCCAAGCGGACTGTCCGGGGAGCTGTTTTTT. This gives the protein CASDTPSGLSGELFF.

This clonotype was seen a few times. This sequence joins TRBV7-3 and TRBJ2-5; 7 positions match TRBD2. J was trimmed by 5 bases and V by 5 bases; bases with no gene match: 11. Germline-derived CDR1 and CDR2 are SGHTA and FQGTGA. The CDR3 spans 15 residues. The CDR3 region has the DNA TGTGCCAGCAGCCCTGGGCCGGCGGGGGAGGAGACCCAGTACTTC. It translates to CASSPGPAGEETQYF. Full variable domain (outside the CDR3, taken from reference TRBV7-3 and TRBJ2-5): GAGVSQTPSNKVTEKGKYVELRCDPISGHTALYWYRQSLGQGPEFLIYFQGTGAADDSGLPNDRFFAVRPEGSVSTLKIQRTERGDSAVYLCASSPGPAGEETQYFGPGTRLLVL.

The rearrangement joins TRBV12-3 or TRBV12-4 to TRBJ1-3; D remains ambiguous. The CDR3 spans 16 residues. The germline V and J ends were trimmed by 6 bases and 3 bases, with 18 bases remaining between them. The chain's CDR3 is CASRDGRREIGNTIYF. The CDR3 nucleotides read TGTGCCAGCAGAGACGGCCGTAGGGAGATTGGAAACACCATATATTTT.

The chain carries TRBV19 and TRBJ2-2; unclear D gene. Per germline, CDR1 LNHDA and CDR2 SQIVND (reference sequence). The CDR3 is 14 amino acids. Trimming pared 3 bases from V and 4 bases from J, leaving 9 bases between. The DNA of the CDR3 is TGTGCCAGTAGTATTTCTAGGTTCACCGGGGAGCTGTTTTTT. Its protein product is CASSISRFTGELFF.

V usage is TRBV29-1 and J usage is TRBJ1-5; perhaps TRBD1 as D (5 bases). Trimming left V 7 bases short and J 4 bases short, with 17 bases between. CDR1 is SQVTM, CDR2 ANQGSEA, per germline. This CDR3 contains 14 residues. The CDR3 DNA is TGCAGCGCTGCCCCGGGGAGGGGAAATCAGCCCCAGCATTTT. This translates into CSAAPGRGNQPQHF.

This clonotype was picked up one time. A read error is possible here, since a much larger clone lies one base away. The chain couples TRBV7-2 to TRBJ2-7; TRBD1 matches 7 bases. The germline gives CDR1 SGHTA, CDR2 FQGNSA. CDR3 length equals 11 residues. This CDR3 is CKGQWLYEQCF. The CDR3 DNA reads TGCAAGGGACAGTGGCTATACGAGCAGTGCTTC.

As to this clonotype: A much larger clone lies one base from this, so it may be a read error. The V gene is TRBV15, the J gene TRBJ1-2; D remains ambiguous. The CDR3 consists of 12 residues. CDR1 LNHNV and CDR2 YYDKDF come from the germline V gene (reference sequence). The ends were cut back, 0 bases at V and 5 bases at J, with 4 bases in the middle. The CDR3 coding sequence is TGTGCCACCAGCAGAGATGAATATGGCTACACCTTC. It yields the protein CATSRDEYGYTF.